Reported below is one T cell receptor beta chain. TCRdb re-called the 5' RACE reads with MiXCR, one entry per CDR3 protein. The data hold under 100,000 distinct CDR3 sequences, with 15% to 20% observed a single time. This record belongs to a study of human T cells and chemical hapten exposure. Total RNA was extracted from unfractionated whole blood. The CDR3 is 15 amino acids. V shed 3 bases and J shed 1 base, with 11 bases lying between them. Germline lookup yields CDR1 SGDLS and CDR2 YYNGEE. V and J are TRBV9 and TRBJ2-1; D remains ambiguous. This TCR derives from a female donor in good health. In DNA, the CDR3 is TGTGCCAGCAGCGAGTCAGGCAGTTCCTACAATGAGCAGTTCTTC. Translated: CASSESGSSYNEQFF.